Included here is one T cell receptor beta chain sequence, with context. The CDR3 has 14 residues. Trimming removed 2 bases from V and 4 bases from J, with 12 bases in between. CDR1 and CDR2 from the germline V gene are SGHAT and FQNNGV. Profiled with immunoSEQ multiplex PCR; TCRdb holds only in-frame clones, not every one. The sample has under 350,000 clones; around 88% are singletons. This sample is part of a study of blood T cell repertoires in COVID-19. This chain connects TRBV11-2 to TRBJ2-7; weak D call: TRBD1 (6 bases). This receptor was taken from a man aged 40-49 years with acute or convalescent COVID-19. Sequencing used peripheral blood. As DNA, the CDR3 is TGTGCCAGCAGCTTAAACAGGGTTCTTTACGAGCAGTACTTC. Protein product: CASSLNRVLYEQYF.